The 14 T cell receptor beta chains presented below share a single source sample, sequenced in a study of blood T cell repertoires in COVID-19. TCRdb keeps only in-frame clones here, not all; method: immunoSEQ multiplex PCR. Among over 80,000 clones listed, over 75% were seen once. The sequencing input was peripheral blood. These receptors came from a man between 65 and 85 years old with acute or convalescent COVID-19.

CDR3 in DNA: TGTGCCAGCAGCTTAGCCGGGACAGGGGGAGCCTACGAGCAGTACTTC. This sequence encodes CASSLAGTGGAYEQYF. The chain couples TRBV7-8 to TRBJ2-7, with 11 bases matching TRBD1. The J segment lost 2 bases and the V segment lost 0 bases, leaving 3 bases of the junction unmatched. Germline CDR1 SGHVS, CDR2 FQNEAQ. The CDR3 is made up of 16 amino acids.

The rearrangement links TRBV24-1 to TRBJ2-3; 8 bases are a match to TRBD2. CDR1 and CDR2 from the germline V gene are KGHDR and SFDVKD. V dropped 6 bases and J dropped 0; count of bases not matched to a gene: 7. This CDR3 has 16 residues. The CDR3 nucleotides are TGTGCCACCAGTAACCAGCGGGAGACTAGCACAGATACGCAGTATTTT. As protein: CATSNQRETSTDTQYF.

In DNA form, the CDR3 reads TGTGCCACCCTTAGCGGGAGTTACAATGAGCAGTTCTTC. Its protein product is CATLSGSYNEQFF. This chain connects TRBV15 to TRBJ2-1; 9 positions agree with TRBD2. CDR1 is LNHNV, CDR2 YYDKDF, per germline (reference sequence). The CDR3 contains 13 residues. The trim removed 8 bases at V and 4 bases at J, leaving 3 bases unmatched.

As to this clone: The same CDR3 can be traced to other DNA sequences in this sample. V is TRBV12-3 or TRBV12-4 and J is TRBJ2-3, with D unclear. The CDR3 is made up of 12 amino acids. The V gene lost 5 bases and the J gene lost 0 bases, with 3 bases spanning the gap. The CDR3 DNA sequence: TGTGCCAGCAGTCCTAGCACAGATACGCAGTATTTT. Its translation is CASSPSTDTQYF.

The chain combines TRBV24-1 with TRBJ2-1, with 7 bases identical to TRBD2. Germline V CDR1 and CDR2: KGHDR, SFDVKD. The CDR3 runs 13 residues. With 6 bases clipped from V and 2 bases from J, the junction kept 0 bases outside the gene matches. Written as DNA, the CDR3 is TGTGCCACCAGTAGCGGGACCTACAATGAGCAGTTCTTC. It encodes CATSSGTYNEQFF.

V is TRBV28 and J is TRBJ1-2, with no clear D. Germline CDR1 and CDR2: MDHEN and SYDVKM. Trimming took off 9 bases at V and 8 bases at J, with 16 bases between the two ends. There are 12 residues in the CDR3. The CDR3 coding sequence is TGTGCCAGTACCGGTACCTCTCGCGGCTACACCTTC. Residues: CASTGTSRGYTF.

The chain uses TRBV2 and TRBJ1-2; 9 positions match TRBD1. The CDR3 totals 14 residues. J was trimmed by 3 bases and V by 5 bases; bases with no gene match: 4. Germline CDR1 reads SNHLY; CDR2 reads FYNNEI. The CDR3 reads CASSIQGADYGYTF. CDR3 DNA sequence: TGTGCCAGCAGTATACAGGGGGCGGACTATGGCTACACCTTC.

In the case of this clone: Other DNA sequences of this sample code for an identical CDR3. This chain links TRBV11-2 with TRBJ2-2; tentative D call: TRBD2 (5 bases). The germline gives CDR1 SGHAT, CDR2 FQNNGV. V was cut by 5 bases and J by 2 bases, with 9 bases left in between. The CDR3 has 14 residues. The CDR3 nucleotides are TGTGCCAGCAGCCGTCGGGGTAACACCGGGGAGCTGTTTTTT. It encodes CASSRRGNTGELFF.

The chain has TRBV30 and TRBJ2-2, with 11 bases lining up with TRBD1. The CDR3 is made up of 16 amino acids. Germline V lookup: CDR1 GTSNPN, CDR2 SVGIG (reference sequence). The trim removed 3 bases at V and 6 bases at J, leaving 9 bases unmatched. This CDR3 reads CAWRDLDRGLAGELFF. The DNA of the CDR3 is TGTGCCTGGAGAGACCTGGACAGGGGGCTCGCCGGGGAGCTGTTTTTT.

The chain couples TRBV11-3 to TRBJ1-1; TRBD1 matches at 7 bases. V was pared by 4 bases and J by 3 bases, with 5 bases of the junction left unmatched. The CDR3 loop spans 14 amino acids. CDR1 and CDR2 (germline): SGHNT, YENEEA. The CDR3 here is CASSSQGVDTEAFF. CDR3 bases: TGTGCCAGCAGCTCGCAGGGGGTGGACACTGAAGCTTTCTTT.

J is TRBJ1-2 and V is TRBV9; no definite D call. V dropped 0 bases and J dropped 2 bases, with 8 bases sitting between them. Germline V CDR1 and CDR2: SGDLS, YYNGEE. This CDR3 has 14 residues. Written as DNA, the CDR3 is TGTGCCAGCAGCGTAGCTGAGCTAAACTATGGCTACACCTTC. Amino acids: CASSVAELNYGYTF.

The chain has TRBV7-2 and TRBJ2-1; D is unclear. V was clipped by 3 bases and J by 4 bases, with 10 bases between them. The CDR3 runs to 14 residues. Per the germline V gene, CDR1 is SGHTA and CDR2 is FQGNSA. The CDR3 DNA reads as TGTGCCAGCAGCTTTGGGCAGTTATACAATGAGCAGTTCTTC. Translation: CASSFGQLYNEQFF.

This chain connects TRBV5-1 to TRBJ2-1; the match to TRBD2 covers 9 bases. The germline V gene encodes CDR1 SGHRS and CDR2 YFSETQ. This CDR3 has 20 amino acids. J lost 0 bases, V lost 1 base, and 14 bases had no gene match. CDR3 DNA: TGCGCCAGCAGCTTGCTCTTTGGCGGGGGGGATCCGAGCTCCTACAATGAGCAGTTCTTC. Protein sequence: CASSLLFGGGDPSSYNEQFF.

The rearrangement joins TRBV19 to TRBJ1-2, with D tentatively TRBD1 (6 bases). Germline V gives CDR1 LNHDA, CDR2 SQIVND (reference sequence). V lost 5 bases and J 0 bases, leaving 13 bases between the germline ends. The CDR3 extends over 15 amino acids. In DNA, the CDR3 is TGTGCCAGTAGTGCGTCGGACAGAACTAACTATGGCTACACCTTC. Protein product: CASSASDRTNYGYTF.